This T cell receptor (beta chain) is drawn from a study of CD8 T cells in Susac syndrome. General observations from the study: The number of individuals included in the study's TCR sequencing and HLA analysis was acknowledged as relatively small.

In the case of this clonotype: What it binds is unknown.

RNA, at about 0.5 to 1 ug, was reverse transcribed with random hexamers. Across 54 Vbeta and 13 Jbeta, immunoSEQ multiplex PCR amplified TCR beta CDR3. TCRdb reprocessed the immunoSEQ multiplex PCR reads via MiXCR and lists one record per CDR3 protein. The sample lists 150,000 to 200,000 distinct CDR3 sequences, around 93% occurring once. This CDR3 region has 14 residues. Germline V gene lookup returns CDR1 LGHNA and CDR2 YNFKEQ. V lost 4 bases, J lost 0 bases, and 10 bases lay in between. Sequencing of TCR beta was performed on blood CD8+ and CD4+ T cells. Bulk CD8+ and CD4+ cells came from magnetic negative isolation; CD8+ TEMRA by FACS.

This clonotype was sampled from a human donor in good health. The sample consisted of CD4+ T cells from PBMCs. The chain couples TRBV4-2 to TRBJ2-7, with no clear D. The CDR3 DNA sequence: TGTGCCAGCAGCCCGGGTGGACCCTCCTACGAGCAGTACTTC. This gives the protein CASSPGGPSYEQYF.